The clone carrying this T cell receptor (beta chain) was picked up a small number of times. Its matching antigen is unknown. This sample is drawn from a study of identical twins. Addition of a universal primer site occurred through template switching, and cDNA carried unique molecular identifiers. One entry per CDR3 protein results from TCRdb running MiXCR on the 5' RACE reads. Of under 300,000 distinct CDR3 sequences listed, approximately 8.6% are singletons. The CDR3 runs 17 residues. J lost 0 bases, V lost 1 base, and 6 bases had no gene match. Germline V gene sequence: CDR1 ENHRY, CDR2 SYGVKD. Whole-study results and caveats: Out-of-frame sharing of TCR alpha in monozygotic twins was underestimated by models. A partial confounding effect on zero-insertion analyses could come from invariant MAIT and iNKT cells. There were fewer insertions in abundant cord blood beta clonotypes, but memory repertoires showed no such pattern.

The sample also formed part of further work on yellow fever vaccine responses in identical twins.

The sample consisted of CD8+ T cells sorted from blood. The rearrangement joins TRBV10-3 to TRBJ2-7, with TRBD2 identical over 10 bases. This clonotype was obtained from a woman aged 18-29 years in good health. In nucleotides, the CDR3 is TGTGCCATCAGTGAGTGGTTAGCGGGAGGACGCTCCTACGAGCAGTACTTC. It yields the protein CAISEWLAGGRSYEQYF.